The sequence of this T cell receptor beta chain was determined in a study of esophageal squamous cell carcinoma under preoperative chemotherapy. Across the whole study: Samples included peripheral blood T cells as well as tumor-infiltrating lymphocytes.

The time point is: before preoperative PTX-NDP chemotherapy. The CDR3 runs 16 residues. CDR1 is WNHNN, CDR2 SYGVQD, per germline (reference sequence). The V and J ends lost 6 bases and 7 bases, in that order; junction bases with no gene match: 9. The study's findings and limits: Tumor-infiltrating lymphocytes showed no significant post-chemotherapy TCR diversity increase, unlike peripheral T cells. Peripheral T cells migrating into the tumor appeared to partly supply post-treatment tumor-infiltrating lymphocytes.

TCRdb re-called the PCR reads through MiXCR, storing one row per CDR3 protein. Among more than 10,000 distinct CDR3 sequences listed, approximately 51% were seen once. By sample share, this clonotype is medium-sized. No antigen is known for it. Sampling was carried out from a patient given preoperative chemotherapy. This TCR came from a human donor with esophageal squamous cell carcinoma. The donor label of this sample is uncertain. The chain uses TRBV10-1 and TRBJ2-1, with 13 bases matching TRBD2. CDR3 protein: CASSFTSGRAINEQFF. As DNA, the CDR3 is TGCGCCAGCAGCTTCACTAGCGGGAGGGCCATAAATGAGCAGTTCTTC.